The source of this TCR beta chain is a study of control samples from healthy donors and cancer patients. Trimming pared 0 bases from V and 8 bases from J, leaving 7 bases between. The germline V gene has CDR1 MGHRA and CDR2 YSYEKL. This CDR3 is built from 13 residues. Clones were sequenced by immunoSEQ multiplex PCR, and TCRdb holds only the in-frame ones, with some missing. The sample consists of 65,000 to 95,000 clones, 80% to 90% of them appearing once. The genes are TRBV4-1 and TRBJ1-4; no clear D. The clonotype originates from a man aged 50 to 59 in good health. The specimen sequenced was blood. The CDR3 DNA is TGCGCCAGCAGCCAAGAAGTCAGGGAAAAACTGTTTTTT. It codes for CASSQEVREKLFF.